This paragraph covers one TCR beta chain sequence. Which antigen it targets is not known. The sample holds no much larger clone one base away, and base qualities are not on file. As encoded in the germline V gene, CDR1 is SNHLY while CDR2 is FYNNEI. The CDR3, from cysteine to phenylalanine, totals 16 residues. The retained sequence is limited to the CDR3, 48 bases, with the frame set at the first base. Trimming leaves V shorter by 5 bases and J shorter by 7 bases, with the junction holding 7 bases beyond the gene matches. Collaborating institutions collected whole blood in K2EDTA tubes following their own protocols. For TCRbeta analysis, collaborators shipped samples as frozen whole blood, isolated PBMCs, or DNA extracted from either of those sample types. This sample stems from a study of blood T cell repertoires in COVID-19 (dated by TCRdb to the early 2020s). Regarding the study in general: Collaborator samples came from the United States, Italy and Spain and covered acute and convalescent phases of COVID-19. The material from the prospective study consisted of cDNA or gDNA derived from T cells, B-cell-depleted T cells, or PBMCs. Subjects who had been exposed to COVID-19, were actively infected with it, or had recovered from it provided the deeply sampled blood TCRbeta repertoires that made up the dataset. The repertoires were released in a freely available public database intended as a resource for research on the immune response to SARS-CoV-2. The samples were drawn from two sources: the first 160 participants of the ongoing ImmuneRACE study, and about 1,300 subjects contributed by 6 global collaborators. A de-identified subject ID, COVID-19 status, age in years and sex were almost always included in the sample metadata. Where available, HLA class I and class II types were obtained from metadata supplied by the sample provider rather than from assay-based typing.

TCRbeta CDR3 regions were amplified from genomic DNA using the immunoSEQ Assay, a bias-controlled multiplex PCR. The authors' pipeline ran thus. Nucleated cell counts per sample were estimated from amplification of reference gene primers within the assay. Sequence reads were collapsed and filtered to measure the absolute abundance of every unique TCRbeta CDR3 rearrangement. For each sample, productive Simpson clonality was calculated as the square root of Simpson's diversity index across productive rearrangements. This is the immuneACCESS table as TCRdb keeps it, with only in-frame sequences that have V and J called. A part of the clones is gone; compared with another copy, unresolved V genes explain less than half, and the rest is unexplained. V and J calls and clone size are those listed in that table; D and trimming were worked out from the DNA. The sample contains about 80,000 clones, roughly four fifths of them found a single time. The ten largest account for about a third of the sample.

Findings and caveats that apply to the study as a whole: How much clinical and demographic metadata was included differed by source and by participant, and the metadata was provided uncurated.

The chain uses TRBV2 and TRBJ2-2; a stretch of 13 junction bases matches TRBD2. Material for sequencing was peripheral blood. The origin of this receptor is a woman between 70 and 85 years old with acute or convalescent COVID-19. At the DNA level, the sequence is TGTGCCAGCAGTATCGGACTAGCGGGAGTTAGCGGGGAGCTGTTTTTT. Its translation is CASSIGLAGVSGELFF.